This T cell receptor (beta chain) stems from a study of cytomegalovirus exposure and HLA in healthy donors. The primer mix had 60 Vbeta and 13 Jbeta primers. The table came from immunoSEQ multiplex PCR; TCRdb's copy has only in-frame clones and leaves some out. The repertoire table contains around 100,000 clones. Germline V gene sequence: CDR1 SGHRS, CDR2 YFSETQ. CDR3 length: 18 residues. The V segment lost 0 bases and the J segment 1 base; nucleotides outside the gene matches: 7. This TCR was sampled from a man aged 40-50 years in good health and CMV-seropositive. This sequence joins TRBV5-1 and TRBJ2-6; 7 positions agree with TRBD1. The sequencing sample was made of PBMCs. The CDR3 nucleotides read TGCGCCAGCAGCTTGGCCCCAGGACAGGATTCTGGGGCCAACGTCCTGACTTTC. It codes for CASSLAPGQDSGANVLTF. The complete variable domain, with remaining parts taken from reference TRBV5-1 and TRBJ2-6, reads KAGVTQTPRYLIKTRGQQVTLSCSPISGHRSVSWYQQTPGQGLQFLFEYFSETQRNKGNFPGRFSGRQFSNSRSEMNVSTLELGDSALYLCASSLAPGQDSGANVLTFGAGSRLTVL.